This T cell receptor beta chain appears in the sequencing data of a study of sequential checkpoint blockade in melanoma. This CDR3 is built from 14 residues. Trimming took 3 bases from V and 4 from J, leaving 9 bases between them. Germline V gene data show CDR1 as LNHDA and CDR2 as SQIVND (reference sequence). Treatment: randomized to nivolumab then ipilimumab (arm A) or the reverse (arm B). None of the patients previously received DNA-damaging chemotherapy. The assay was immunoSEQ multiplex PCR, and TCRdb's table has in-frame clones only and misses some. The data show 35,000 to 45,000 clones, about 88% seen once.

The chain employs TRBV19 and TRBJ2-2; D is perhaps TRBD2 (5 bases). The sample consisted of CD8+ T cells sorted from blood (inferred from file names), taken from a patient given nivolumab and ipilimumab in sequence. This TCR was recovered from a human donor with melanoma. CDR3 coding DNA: TGTGCCAGTAGTATGGGAGAGTCCACCGGGGAGCTGTTTTTT. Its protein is CASSMGESTGELFF.